The clone carrying this TCR beta chain was seen a single time. What it binds is not known. This record comes from a study of cytomegalovirus exposure and HLA in healthy donors. Study-level information: HLA-typed donors were the source of 83 million or so unique TCRs held in an early data release. Whole-study results and caveats: TCR beta chain V- and J-gene trimming was linked, in a later analysis, to a missense variant in DCLRE1C.

The length of the CDR3 is 14 residues. Trimming removed 8 bases from V and 4 bases from J, with 15 bases in between. Germline-derived CDR1 and CDR2 are SNHLY and FYNNEI. Use of 60 Vbeta and 13 Jbeta primers characterized the PCR. Only in-frame clones appear in the TCRdb table, and some are missing; sequencing was by immunoSEQ multiplex PCR. The sample has approximately 170,000 clones; around 77% are singletons. The J gene is TRBJ1-3, the V gene TRBV2; D is uncertain. The sequenced material came from PBMCs. The clonotype comes from a man in his forties in good health and CMV-seronegative. The CDR3 protein is CASEREGEGNTIYF. CDR3 nucleotides: TGTGCCAGCGAGAGGGAGGGAGAAGGAAACACCATATATTTT.